Listed below are T cell receptor beta chains from one sample, sequenced in a study of shared clonotypes between healthy human individuals. The method was immunoSEQ multiplex PCR; TCRdb's version includes in-frame clones alone and lacks a portion of them. The sample holds just over 2,000,000 clones, about 95% seen once. What was sequenced was naive CD4+ T cells sorted from blood. These receptors all come from a man between 18 and 29 years old in good health. The CDR3 runs from the conserved cysteine through the conserved F or W.

cdr3_aa,cdr3_length,j_call,v_call
CASSHPGLAGGYTQYF,16,TRBJ2-3,TRBV14
CASSFGLGHNEQFF,14,TRBJ2-1,TRBV7-3
CASSDNDGSWETQYF,15,TRBJ2-5,TRBV2
CASSLEAGRNEKLFF,15,TRBJ1-4,TRBV7-9
CASAQGQSYQPQHF,14,TRBJ1-5,TRBV19
CASSSQPAGEQFF,13,TRBJ2-1,TRBV7-7
CASSAGTGNEQFF,13,TRBJ2-1,TRBV9
CASGRDRGSSPLHF,14,TRBJ1-6,TRBV6-1
CASSPRGQGLNNQPQHF,17,TRBJ1-5,TRBV5-6
CASSSRGYEQYF,12,TRBJ2-7,TRBV7-8
CAISPDSNQPQHF,13,TRBJ1-5,TRBV2
CASSRLRGFNSPLHF,15,TRBJ1-6,TRBV14
CASSAGENTEAFF,13,TRBJ1-1,TRBV2
CASSLGSRNIQYF,13,TRBJ2-4,TRBV7-9
CASRTPGQGLGFYEQYF,17,TRBJ2-7,TRBV2
CASSFSSSSYNEQFF,15,TRBJ2-1,TRBV5-4
CASSEGLAGGSHEQFF,16,TRBJ2-1,TRBV6-1
CSVVGVGETQYF,12,TRBJ2-5,TRBV29-1
CASSYSRTSPYEQYF,15,TRBJ2-7,TRBV6-5
CASSFGNSGYYEQYF,15,TRBJ2-7,TRBV5-4
CASSLEKMNTEAFF,14,TRBJ1-1,TRBV7-9
CASSQGLLPTNYGYTF,16,TRBJ1-2,TRBV4-1
CASSYDGLAYEQYF,14,TRBJ2-7,TRBV6-5
CASSEGGVGEKLFF,14,TRBJ1-4,TRBV25-1
CASSGLNQPQHF,12,TRBJ1-5,TRBV6-1
CASSLVTQETQYF,13,TRBJ2-5,TRBV5-4
CASSPGTHLGYGYTF,15,TRBJ1-2,TRBV11-2
CASNRGGIDNSPLHF,15,TRBJ1-6,TRBV19
CASKPIRSSYEQYF,14,TRBJ2-7,TRBV2
CAWSDFSGNTIYF,13,TRBJ1-3,TRBV30
CASSQIGGQGNYGYTF,16,TRBJ1-2,TRBV4-2
CASSLLEGLSNQPQHF,16,TRBJ1-5,TRBV2
CASSVEGTATEQYF,14,TRBJ2-7,TRBV9
CASSPLSPGELFF,13,TRBJ2-2,TRBV6-6
CASSQRRAQNTEAFF,15,TRBJ1-1,TRBV7-2
CASSLDSDRAYEQYF,15,TRBJ2-7,TRBV5-1
CAITPGALGTTYGYTF,16,TRBJ1-2,TRBV10-3
CASSYSGQGMEQFF,14,TRBJ2-1,TRBV6-5
CAISDGGYEQYF,12,TRBJ2-7,TRBV10-3
CASSVGGGQPQHF,13,TRBJ1-5,TRBV9
CASSQAPGGLAYEQYF,16,TRBJ2-7,TRBV4-3
CASSPGTVNTGELFF,15,TRBJ2-2,TRBV18
CASSYLQESNYGYTF,15,TRBJ1-2,TRBV6-6
CAWRARGLGSSEQFF,15,TRBJ2-1,TRBV30
CASTREPNEKLFF,13,TRBJ1-4,TRBV7-8
CAISERASNGYGYTF,15,TRBJ1-2,TRBV10-3
CASSLHLRGNTEAFF,15,TRBJ1-1,TRBV7-9
CASSLLSGFTTYEQYF,16,TRBJ2-7,TRBV5-4
CASSARDRGTEAFF,14,TRBJ1-1,TRBV9
CASSLERGGSQETQYF,16,TRBJ2-5,TRBV5-4
CASSHWGTSGRTDTQYF,17,TRBJ2-3,TRBV27
CASKIGGGSTDTQYF,15,TRBJ2-3,TRBV6-1